These 27 T cell receptor beta chains were sequenced from one sample in a study of PD-1 blockade in classical Hodgkin lymphoma. Clones were read by immunoSEQ multiplex PCR, and TCRdb kept only the in-frame ones, dropping some. This table has around 25,000 clones, about 86% appearing once. Time point indicated: cycle 4 day 1 (C4D1), after 6 weeks of nivolumab. Every patient experienced relapse after autologous stem cell transplantation, and brentuximab vedotin exposure varied. The specimen was peripheral blood mononuclear cells (PBMCs), collected before the fourth cycle of nivolumab. Receptors originate from a human donor with classical Hodgkin lymphoma.

The rearrangement joins TRBV4-3 to TRBJ2-3; 7 positions match TRBD1. The CDR3 totals 16 residues. After removal of 4 bases from V and 5 bases from J, the junction contained 12 bases not matched to a gene. Looked up from germline, CDR1 is LGHNA and CDR2 is YSLEER. The CDR3 DNA follows: TGCGCCAGCAGCCTTACGGGACAGTCGGTACGAGATACGCAGTATTTT. It is translated as CASSLTGQSVRDTQYF.

This sequence joins TRBV11-3 and TRBJ1-1, with 9 nucleotides matching TRBD1. Germline values: CDR1 SGHNT, CDR2 YENEEA. The V and J ends lost 4 bases and 1 base, in that order; junction bases with no gene match: 7. CDR3 length: 16 amino acids. Written as DNA, the CDR3 is TGTGCCAGCAGCTCAGGACAGGGGATCAGGAACACTGAAGCTTTCTTT. This translates into CASSSGQGIRNTEAFF.

J is TRBJ2-1 and V is TRBV7-2, with 7 bases lining up with TRBD2. The length of the CDR3 is 15 residues. The J segment lost 7 bases and the V segment lost 1 base, leaving 7 bases of the junction unmatched. Germline assignment: CDR1 SGHTA and CDR2 FQGNSA. CDR3 sequence reads: CASSLGGGPYNEQFF. The CDR3 nucleotides are TGTGCCAGCAGCTTAGGGGGAGGGCCATATAATGAGCAGTTCTTC.

The chain is built from TRBV7-9 and TRBJ2-3; possible D gene TRBD1, 5 bases. Germline V gene sequence: CDR1 SEHNR, CDR2 FQNEAQ (reference sequence). This CDR3 has 14 amino acids. V was trimmed by 1 base and J by 2 bases, leaving 7 bases between them. CDR3 amino acids: CASSLEGPTDTQYF. CDR3 DNA: TGTGCCAGCAGCTTAGAGGGGCCCACAGATACGCAGTATTTT.

This chain connects TRBV9 to TRBJ2-3, with a weak D call TRBD1 (5 bases). CDR3 length equals 15 residues. The ends were cut back, 4 bases at V and 3 bases at J, with 15 bases in the middle. The germline V gene has CDR1 SGDLS and CDR2 YYNGEE. CDR3 in amino acids: CASSPLGRITDTQYF. The CDR3 region has the DNA TGTGCCAGCAGCCCCCTGGGGCGGATAACAGATACGCAGTATTTT.

The rearrangement uses TRBV7-7 and TRBJ2-5; 10 bases match TRBD2. This CDR3 comprises 17 residues. Germline loops: CDR1 SSHAT, CDR2 FNYEAQ (reference sequence). Trimming removed 5 bases from V and 5 bases from J; junction bases left unmatched: 14. The CDR3 here is CASSPGRASGSGETQYF. CDR3 DNA: TGTGCCAGCAGCCCCGGGCGGGCTAGCGGGAGCGGCGAGACCCAGTACTTC. The variable domain in full, completed from reference TRBV7-7 and TRBJ2-5, reads GAGVSQSPRYKVTKRGQDVTLRCDPISSHATLYWYQQALGQGPEFLTYFNYEAQPDKSGLPSDRFSAERPEGSISTLTIQRTEQRDSAMYRCASSPGRASGSGETQYFGPGTRLLVL.

V gene TRBV25-1 combines with J gene TRBJ2-2, with D perhaps TRBD1 (5 bases). V was clipped by 1 base and J by 4 bases, with 13 bases between them. The CDR3 length is 16 residues. Germline V CDR1 and CDR2: MGHDK, SYGVNS. The CDR3 sequence: CASSESGPRVTGELFF. In DNA, the CDR3 is TGTGCCAGCAGTGAATCAGGGCCAAGGGTCACCGGGGAGCTGTTTTTT.

This chain links TRBV12-2 with TRBJ2-1; the D segment call TRBD1 is taken from the table without a DNA check. TRBV12-2 is recorded as a pseudogene. CDR3 size: 16 residues. CDR3 coding DNA: TGTGCAAGTCGCTTGGGACAGTCCAGCTCCTACAATGAGCAGTTCTTC. This encodes CASRLGQSSSYNEQFF.

This chain uses TRBV27 with TRBJ2-1, with TRBD1 matching over 10 bases. Trimming took 7 bases from V and 4 from J; bases not matched to a gene: 7. The CDR3 has 15 residues. Germline V gene sequence: CDR1 MNHEY, CDR2 SMNVEV (reference sequence). For the CDR3, the DNA is TGTGCCAGCATACCCCCGGGACAGGGGTACAATGAGCAGTTCTTC. The encoded protein is CASIPPGQGYNEQFF.

This clone was detected a few times. The rearrangement joins TRBV7-2 to TRBJ1-1, with unresolved D. CDR1 SGHTA and CDR2 FQGNSA come from the germline V gene. The CDR3 is 12 amino acids. V was trimmed by 2 bases and J by 3 bases, leaving 4 bases between them. The CDR3 coding sequence is TGTGCCAGCAGCTTATATTACACTGAAGCTTTCTTT. Amino acids: CASSLYYTEAFF.

This clone has just one count. The genes are TRBV6-5 and TRBJ2-7, with D perhaps given as TRBD1 or TRBD2 (5 bases each). The V and J ends lost 6 bases and 7 bases respectively, with 19 bases between them. The CDR3 is 14 amino acids. Germline-derived CDR1 and CDR2 are MNHEY and SVGAGI. CDR3 DNA sequence: TGTGCCAGCAGGCCGGGACCTACAAATCTTGAGCAGTACTTC. Protein product: CASRPGPTNLEQYF.

This chain joins TRBV2 and TRBJ2-7; unclear D gene. Trimming took off 2 bases at V and 3 bases at J, with 8 bases between the two ends. Germline CDR1 reads SNHLY; CDR2 reads FYNNEI. This CDR3 is 13 amino acids long. CDR3 nucleotide sequence: TGTGCCAGCAGTGAAATCGGGTTCTACGAGCAGTACTTC. It translates to CASSEIGFYEQYF. Looking up the rest from reference TRBV2 and TRBJ2-7 gives the full variable domain: EPEVTQTPSHQVTQMGQEVILRCVPISNHLYFYWYRQILGQKVEFLVSFYNNEISEKSEIFDDQFSVERPDGSNFTLKIRSTKLEDSAMYFCASSEIGFYEQYFGPGTRLTVT.

Written as DNA, the CDR3 is TGTGCCAGCAGCGCGTGGGAGACCCAGTACTTC. Translation: CASSAWETQYF. This chain uses TRBV7-9 with TRBJ2-5; D remains ambiguous. The CDR3 contains 11 residues. V was pared by 5 bases and J by 5 bases, with 6 bases between. Germline values: CDR1 SEHNR, CDR2 FQNEAQ (reference sequence).

The V and J genes are TRBV5-1 and TRBJ1-2; 7 nucleotides align to TRBD1. Trimming took 0 bases from V and 6 from J; bases not matched to a gene: 2. CDR3 size: 13 residues. Germline V gene sequence: CDR1 SGHRS, CDR2 YFSETQ. This CDR3 reads CASSLVGGDGYTF. Here the CDR3 DNA reads TGCGCCAGCAGCTTGGTAGGGGGCGATGGCTACACCTTC. Complete variable domain (other parts from reference TRBV5-1 and TRBJ1-2): KAGVTQTPRYLIKTRGQQVTLSCSPISGHRSVSWYQQTPGQGLQFLFEYFSETQRNKGNFPGRFSGRQFSNSRSEMNVSTLELGDSALYLCASSLVGGDGYTFGSGTRLTVV.

J is TRBJ2-2 and V is TRBV27; D uncertain. Trimming left V 5 bases short and J 0 bases short, with 10 bases between. CDR3 size: 15 residues. Germline CDR1 reads MNHEY; CDR2 reads SMNVEV (reference sequence). The CDR3 protein is CASSLRRSNTGELFF. CDR3 nucleotides: TGTGCCAGCAGTCTTAGACGGTCGAACACCGGGGAGCTGTTTTTT.

The chain is built from TRBV7-6 and TRBJ2-1; TRBD2 agrees at 7 bases. V shed 3 bases and J 5 bases; nucleotides not matched to a gene: 10. CDR3 size: 16 residues. The V gene's germline CDR1 is SGHVS and CDR2 FNYEAQ. The CDR3 DNA sequence: TGTGCCAGCAGCTTGGCGGGGGTTGGGGGGAACAATGAGCAGTTCTTC. Translation: CASSLAGVGGNNEQFF.

The genes are TRBV11-2 and TRBJ2-3; 9 positions match TRBD2. This CDR3 has 17 amino acids. Trimming took 0 bases from V and 2 from J; bases not matched to a gene: 6. Germline V gives CDR1 SGHAT, CDR2 FQNNGV. The DNA for the CDR3 is TGTGCCAGCAGCTTAGACCGACTAGCGGTACTCACAGATACGCAGTATTTT. Encoded protein: CASSLDRLAVLTDTQYF.

This chain links TRBV2 with TRBJ2-3, with D unresolved. The CDR3 contains 14 residues. Trimming removed 3 bases at V and 2 bases at J, with 9 bases between. The germline CDR1 and CDR2 sequences are SNHLY and FYNNEI. The DNA of the CDR3 is TGTGCCAGCAGTGACCACTCGCCCACAGATACGCAGTATTTT. Its protein is CASSDHSPTDTQYF.

CDR3 sequence: CASSSGTENWGHEQFF. The CDR3 DNA sequence: TGTGCCAGCAGTAGCGGGACGGAGAACTGGGGTCATGAGCAGTTCTTC. The V call is TRBV28, the J call TRBJ2-1, with 7 bases fitting TRBD2. CDR1 and CDR2 (germline): MDHEN, SYDVKM. With 5 bases clipped from V and 8 bases from J, the junction kept 15 bases outside the gene matches. The length of the CDR3 is 16 residues.

The chain couples TRBV4-2 to TRBJ1-6; D is ambiguous. The CDR3 has 15 residues. V was pared by 5 bases and J by 8 bases, with 16 bases between. Germline CDR1 LGHNA, CDR2 YNFKEQ. The DNA for the CDR3 is TGTGCCAGCAGCGCCCGGAGGTTCGGGGATTCACCCCTCCACTTT. This codes for CASSARRFGDSPLHF.

V gene TRBV4-1 combines with J gene TRBJ2-7, with D unresolved. The germline V gene encodes CDR1 MGHRA and CDR2 YSYEKL. Trimming left V 1 base short and J 2 bases short, with 12 bases between. This CDR3 is 15 amino acids long. The CDR3 sequence: CASSQGRLIPYEQYF. The CDR3 DNA reads TGCGCCAGCAGCCAAGGTCGACTGATCCCCTACGAGCAGTACTTC.

This clone was found once. This CDR3 is CAFGPWGGYTF. The CDR3 nucleotides are TGTGCCTTCGGCCCCTGGGGTGGCTACACCTTC. The rearrangement links TRBV30 to TRBJ1-2; unclear D gene. Per the germline V gene, CDR1 is GTSNPN and CDR2 is SVGIG (reference sequence). Trimming took off 7 bases at V and 7 bases at J, with 13 bases between the two ends. The CDR3 runs to 11 residues.

J is TRBJ1-6 and V is TRBV30; D perhaps matches TRBD1 (6 bases). The CDR3 runs 14 residues. From germline, CDR1 is GTSNPN and CDR2 SVGIG (reference sequence). Trimming shortened V by 0 bases and J by 9 bases, and 12 bases separated the two germline ends. This chain's CDR3 is CAWSVGTFGSPLHF. CDR3 DNA: TGTGCCTGGAGTGTCGGGACATTCGGTTCACCCCTCCACTTT.

V usage is TRBV5-6 and J usage is TRBJ1-1, with TRBD1 identical over 7 bases. Germline V CDR1 and CDR2: SGHDT, YYEEEE. The V segment lost 4 bases and the J segment 0 bases; nucleotides outside the gene matches: 6. This CDR3 region has 15 residues. The CDR3 reads CASSPQGYMNTEAFF. CDR3 in DNA: TGTGCCAGCAGCCCACAGGGGTATATGAACACTGAAGCTTTCTTT.

The chain has TRBV30 and TRBJ2-7; 12 bases agree with TRBD1. In germline, CDR1 is GTSNPN, CDR2 SVGIG (reference sequence). V gave up 5 bases and J gave up 6 bases; unmatched junction bases: 8. This CDR3 has 14 amino acids. In DNA form, the CDR3 reads TGTGCCTGGGACCCGGGACAGGGGGCCCGCGAGCAGTACTTC. Protein sequence: CAWDPGQGAREQYF.

This clone was seen a few times. The chain uses TRBV28 and TRBJ2-6; D is undetermined. Looked up from germline, CDR1 is MDHEN and CDR2 is SYDVKM. Trimming took 6 bases from V and 4 from J, leaving 19 bases between them. The CDR3 covers 17 residues. CDR3 coding DNA: TGTGCCAGCAGCTATGGCGTTCTGGTTTCCGGGGCCAACGTCCTGACTTTC. It specifies CASSYGVLVSGANVLTF.

This sequence joins TRBV29-1 and TRBJ2-5; D remains ambiguous. This CDR3 has 12 residues. Germline CDR1 and CDR2: SQVTM and ANQGSEA. V lost 3 bases and J lost 2, with 7 bases in between. CDR3 coding DNA: TGCAGCGTTGAGTGGGGTCAAGAGACCCAGTACTTC. Its protein product is CSVEWGQETQYF.